A single sample gave rise to the 15 T cell receptor beta chains below, sequenced in a study of shared clonotypes between healthy human individuals. Produced via immunoSEQ multiplex PCR; TCRdb's table is partial and in-frame only. The sample includes some 2.1 million clones, 85% to 95% seen only once; the top ten take under 0.15%. The sequenced sample was naive CD4+ T cells sorted from blood. As for subset: CD45RA+ positively selected. The origin of the receptors is a young man in good health.

About this clone: Other DNA sequences in this specimen translate into the identical CDR3. The chain carries TRBV7-2 and TRBJ2-3; D may be TRBD1 or TRBD2 (5 bases each). Trimming pared 1 base from V and 3 bases from J, leaving 11 bases between. CDR1 is SGHTA, CDR2 FQGNSA, per germline. This CDR3 is built from 15 residues. CDR3: CASSLDGAGTDTQYF. DNA of the CDR3: TGTGCCAGCAGCTTAGACGGGGCTGGGACAGATACGCAGTATTTT.

A remark on this clone: Other DNA sequences in this sample translate to the same CDR3. The chain uses TRBV5-1 and TRBJ1-4; no reliable D call. The V end was cut by 1 base, the J end by 0 bases, with 4 bases between. The CDR3 has 14 residues. Per the germline V gene, CDR1 is SGHRS and CDR2 is YFSETQ. CDR3 sequence reads: CASSLSATNEKLFF. The CDR3 bases are TGCGCCAGCAGCTTGAGTGCAACTAATGAAAAACTGTTTTTT.

The gene calls are TRBV4-1 and TRBJ1-2, with D uncertain. V was cut by 0 bases and J by 4 bases, with 9 bases left in between. The CDR3 extends over 14 amino acids. Germline V CDR1 and CDR2: MGHRA, YSYEKL. This chain's CDR3 is CASSQDQEPYGYTF. The CDR3 DNA is TGCGCCAGCAGCCAAGATCAGGAACCCTATGGCTACACCTTC.

The chain carries TRBV18 and TRBJ2-3; 9 nucleotides match TRBD2. The length of the CDR3 is 16 residues. Germline V CDR1 and CDR2: KGHSH, LQKENI. The trim removed 2 bases at V and 2 bases at J, leaving 5 bases unmatched. In DNA, the CDR3 is TGTGCCAGCTCACCAAACCTAGCGGGACTCACAGATACGCAGTATTTT. Amino acid sequence: CASSPNLAGLTDTQYF. Complete variable domain (other parts from reference TRBV18 and TRBJ2-3): NAGVMQNPRHLVRRRGQEARLRCSPMKGHSHVYWYRQLPEEGLKFMVYLQKENIIDESGMPKERFSAEFPKEGPSILRIQQVVRGDSAAYFCASSPNLAGLTDTQYFGPGTRLTVL.

The chain employs TRBV2 and TRBJ2-1; 14 bases match TRBD2. Per germline, CDR1 SNHLY and CDR2 FYNNEI. The length of the CDR3 is 14 residues. V gave up 4 bases and J gave up 14 bases; unmatched junction bases: 7. The CDR3 DNA follows: TGTGCCAGCAGTGTGAGGACTAGCGGGAGGTATGAGTTCTTC. Protein sequence: CASSVRTSGRYEFF.

V gene TRBV9 combines with J gene TRBJ1-3, with 8 bases identical to TRBD1. Trimming cost V 4 bases and J 0 bases; bases outside gene matches: 9. The CDR3 consists of 17 residues. Germline CDR1 and CDR2: SGDLS and YYNGEE. CDR3 residues: CASSSQGATFSGNTIYF. The CDR3 DNA reads TGTGCCAGCAGCTCCCAGGGGGCCACCTTCTCTGGAAACACCATATATTTT.

The chain carries TRBV4-3 and TRBJ2-2, with TRBD2 matching 7 bases. This CDR3 region has 15 residues. CDR1 is LGHNA and CDR2 is YSLEER in the germline V gene. V gave up 6 bases and J gave up 5 bases; unmatched junction bases: 9. This CDR3 reads CASSPTVGGTGELFF. In nucleotides, the CDR3 is TGCGCCAGCAGTCCTACGGTGGGAGGGACCGGGGAGCTGTTTTTT.

The CDR3 reads CASSFPLAGGLNEQFF. CDR3 in DNA: TGTGCCAGCAGCTTTCCCCTAGCGGGAGGGCTCAATGAGCAGTTCTTC. V usage is TRBV5-6 and J usage is TRBJ2-1; 12 bases align to TRBD2. Germline V gene sequence: CDR1 SGHDT, CDR2 YYEEEE. J lost 6 bases, V lost 2 bases, and 6 bases had no gene match. This CDR3 has 16 amino acids.

The chain carries TRBV6-1 and TRBJ2-1, with TRBD2 matching 12 bases. Germline trimming cut 4 bases from V and 4 bases from J; bases unmatched to any gene: 5. Germline V gene sequence: CDR1 MNHNS, CDR2 SASEGT. The CDR3 length is 16 residues. The CDR3 protein is CASSVATSGRYNEQFF. The CDR3 DNA is TGTGCCAGCAGTGTTGCGACTAGCGGGAGATACAATGAGCAGTTCTTC.

This chain connects TRBV7-2 to TRBJ2-3, with D unclear. Trimming pared 2 bases from V and 2 bases from J, leaving 8 bases between. The CDR3 sequence is 14 residues long. The V gene's germline CDR1 is SGHTA and CDR2 FQGNSA. The CDR3 region is CASSLLGHTDTQYF. As DNA, the CDR3 is TGTGCCAGCAGCTTACTTGGGCACACAGATACGCAGTATTTT. Full variable domain (outside the CDR3, taken from reference TRBV7-2 and TRBJ2-3): GAGVSQSPSNKVTEKGKDVELRCDPISGHTALYWYRQSLGQGLEFLIYFQGNSAPDKSGLPSDRFSAERTGGSVSTLTIQRTQQEDSAVYLCASSLLGHTDTQYFGPGTRLTVL.

DNA for the CDR3: TGTGCCAGCAGCTTCGGGACAGGCATTTATAGCAATCAGCCCCAGCATTTT. This gives the protein CASSFGTGIYSNQPQHF. V and J are TRBV5-5 and TRBJ1-5; TRBD1 aligns across 8 bases. The CDR3 is made up of 17 amino acids. The ends lost 2 bases at V and 0 bases at J; junction bases unmatched: 7. Germline V CDR1 and CDR2: SGHKS, YYEKEE (reference sequence).

This chain uses TRBV7-9 with TRBJ1-2; 7 bases align to TRBD1. Per the germline V gene, CDR1 is SEHNR and CDR2 is FQNEAQ (reference sequence). J was trimmed by 6 bases and V by 4 bases; bases with no gene match: 2. The CDR3 is 12 amino acids. CDR3 loop: CASSSQGNGYTF. CDR3 DNA sequence: TGTGCCAGCAGCTCACAGGGGAATGGCTACACCTTC.

The chain employs TRBV4-3 and TRBJ2-7; D is perhaps TRBD1 (5 bases). In germline, CDR1 is LGHNA, CDR2 YSLEER. V lost 0 bases, J lost 4 bases, and 10 bases lay in between. The CDR3 totals 14 residues. CDR3 residues: CASSQDGPGYEQYF. CDR3 in DNA: TGCGCCAGCAGCCAAGATGGGCCAGGGTACGAGCAGTACTTC.

This sequence joins TRBV4-3 and TRBJ1-6; D is undetermined. Between the trimmed V and J ends, which lost 0 bases and 5 bases, there was a span of 8 bases. The CDR3 length is 15 residues. CDR1 is LGHNA and CDR2 is YSLEER in the germline V gene. CDR3 amino acids: CASSQDWENNSPLHF. DNA of the CDR3: TGCGCCAGCAGCCAAGATTGGGAAAATAATTCACCCCTCCACTTT.

This clone has a single count. This chain connects TRBV7-2 to TRBJ2-7; tentatively, D is TRBD1 (6 bases). Germline CDR1 reads SGHTA; CDR2 reads FQGNSA. Trimming shortened V by 6 bases and J by 4 bases, and 13 bases separated the two germline ends. This CDR3 is built from 13 residues. The CDR3 is CASRPNQGYEQYF. As DNA, the CDR3 is TGTGCCAGCAGGCCGAACCAGGGGTACGAGCAGTACTTC.